Below, 25 T cell receptor beta chains from the same sample are listed, as sequenced in a study of T cell clones after liver transplantation. Only in-frame clones appear in the TCRdb table, and some are missing; sequencing was by immunoSEQ multiplex PCR. The table includes around 120,000 clones, 90% detected once. The starting material was CD4+ T cells from blood, obtained 12 months after liver transplant. These receptors came from a human patient who received a liver transplant. Some T cells may be supplied by the graft donor.

The chain links TRBV5-1 to TRBJ2-1; 15 bases match TRBD2. Trimming cost V 4 bases and J 2 bases; bases outside gene matches: 4. CDR1 and CDR2 from the germline V gene are SGHRS and YFSETQ. The CDR3 runs 17 residues. Written as DNA, the CDR3 is TGCGCCAGCAGCCCGGGACTAGCGGGAGGTACCTACAATGAGCAGTTCTTC. Translated: CASSPGLAGGTYNEQFF.

This chain links TRBV15 with TRBJ1-5; 8 bases fit TRBD1. Germline CDR1 and CDR2: LNHNV and YYDKDF (reference sequence). V was clipped by 3 bases and J by 0 bases; unmatched bases: 7. CDR3 length equals 17 residues. CDR3 DNA sequence: TGTGCCACCAGCAGGGACAGGGCTTCCGATAGCAATCAGCCCCAGCATTTT. Protein: CATSRDRASDSNQPQHF.

The chain recombines TRBV7-8 with TRBJ2-7; D call uncertain. The germline V gene encodes CDR1 SGHVS and CDR2 FQNEAQ. The CDR3 has 13 residues. V lost 0 bases and J 6 bases, leaving 9 bases between the germline ends. CDR3 amino acids: CASSLAVQIEQYF. CDR3 in DNA: TGTGCCAGCAGCTTAGCGGTCCAGATCGAGCAGTACTTC.

This chain joins TRBV11-2 and TRBJ2-4; TRBD2 aligns across 8 bases. Trimming took 5 bases from V and 1 from J; bases not matched to a gene: 7. Germline CDR1 SGHAT, CDR2 FQNNGV. The CDR3 is made up of 16 amino acids. The CDR3 region is CASSPRTSLAKNIQYF. The CDR3 nucleotides are TGTGCCAGCAGCCCCCGGACTAGCCTCGCCAAAAACATTCAGTACTTC.

The chain links TRBV30 to TRBJ1-1; no firm D call. Trimming took 3 bases from V and 1 from J, leaving 9 bases between them. The germline CDR1 and CDR2 sequences are GTSNPN and SVGIG (reference sequence). There are 13 residues in the CDR3. This CDR3 is CAWRAGPNTEAFF. The CDR3 bases are TGTGCCTGGAGGGCAGGACCGAACACTGAAGCTTTCTTT.

The V and J genes are TRBV11-2 and TRBJ2-3; D unresolved. Germline-derived CDR1 and CDR2 are SGHAT and FQNNGV. Between the trimmed V and J ends, which lost 0 bases and 3 bases, there was a span of 7 bases. The CDR3 is 14 amino acids. CDR3: CASSLEVGTDTQYF. The CDR3 nucleotides are TGTGCCAGCAGCTTAGAAGTCGGAACAGATACGCAGTATTTT.

This clone was recorded once. This rearrangement joins TRBV6-5 to TRBJ2-7; 11 bases align to TRBD2. Trimming took 0 bases from V and 3 from J; bases not matched to a gene: 4. The V gene's germline CDR1 is MNHEY and CDR2 SVGAGI. The CDR3 is 16 amino acids. The CDR3 region has the DNA TGTGCCAGCAGTTACTCCGGGACTAGCGGATACTACGAGCAGTACTTC. It codes for CASSYSGTSGYYEQYF.

The chain recombines TRBV5-4 with TRBJ2-4; D perhaps matches TRBD1 (7 bases). V lost 0 bases and J 5 bases, leaving 9 bases between the germline ends. The CDR3 sequence is 14 residues long. Germline-derived CDR1 and CDR2 are SGHNT and YYREEE (reference sequence). CDR3 nucleotide sequence: TGTGCCAGCAGCTTGGGCGGGACAGAAAACATTCAGTACTTC. Translating gives CASSLGGTENIQYF. The entire variable domain, with the rest obtained from reference TRBV5-4 and TRBJ2-4, is as follows: ETGVTQSPTHLIKTRGQQVTLRCSSQSGHNTVSWYQQALGQGPQFIFQYYREEENGRGNFPPRFSGLQFPNYSSELNVNALELDDSALYLCASSLGGTENIQYFGAGTRLSVL.

The chain couples TRBV29-1 to TRBJ1-2; 7 bases align to TRBD1. The V and J ends lost 7 bases and 4 bases, in that order; junction bases with no gene match: 9. CDR1 is SQVTM and CDR2 is ANQGSEA in the germline V gene. This CDR3 is 13 amino acids long. The CDR3 loop reads CSALVRDSYGYTF. The CDR3 DNA reads TGCAGCGCCCTCGTCCGGGACAGCTATGGCTACACCTTC.

This chain uses TRBV6-5 with TRBJ1-5; 7 bases map to TRBD1. CDR1 is MNHEY, CDR2 SVGAGI, per germline. V shed 5 bases and J 1 base; nucleotides not matched to a gene: 5. The CDR3 is made up of 15 amino acids. As DNA, the CDR3 is TGTGCCAGCAGTCTACAGGGGATCAGCAATCAGCCCCAGCATTTT. Its protein is CASSLQGISNQPQHF.

The chain links TRBV5-5 to TRBJ2-6; perhaps TRBD2 as D (5 bases). The V and J ends lost 0 bases and 2 bases respectively, with 6 bases between them. Germline CDR1 SGHKS, CDR2 YYEKEE (reference sequence). CDR3 length: 15 residues. The CDR3 loop is CASSLAGTGANVLTF. The CDR3 DNA follows: TGTGCCAGCAGCTTGGCCGGGACTGGGGCCAACGTCCTGACTTTC.

This chain uses TRBV15 with TRBJ2-5; 11 nucleotides line up with TRBD2. The CDR3 length is 17 residues. V lost 3 bases to trimming and J lost 1 base; unmatched junction nucleotides: 7. Germline CDR1 reads LNHNV; CDR2 reads YYDKDF (reference sequence). CDR3 DNA: TGTGCCACCAGCAGGGGTGGGACTAGCGGCCCCCAAGAGACCCAGTACTTC. Its translation is CATSRGGTSGPQETQYF.

The chain is built from TRBV11-3 and TRBJ1-2; the D gene is possibly TRBD1 (5 bases). The length of the CDR3 is 14 residues. In germline, CDR1 is SGHNT, CDR2 YENEEA. V gave up 0 bases and J gave up 7 bases, with 12 bases separating them. In nucleotides, the CDR3 is TGTGCCAGCAGCTTAGATCGGGGCTTAGGTGGCTACACCTTC. Translation: CASSLDRGLGGYTF.

V usage is TRBV13 and J usage is TRBJ2-3; D perhaps matches TRBD2 (7 bases). V was trimmed by 4 bases and J by 7 bases, leaving 9 bases between them. This CDR3 is 12 amino acids long. Per the germline V gene, CDR1 is PRHDT and CDR2 is FYEKMQ (reference sequence). CDR3 DNA: TGTGCCAGCAGCTGGGGGGGCAATACGCAGTATTTT. Encoded protein: CASSWGGNTQYF. Looking up the rest from reference TRBV13 and TRBJ2-3 gives the full variable domain: AAGVIQSPRHLIKEKRETATLKCYPIPRHDTVYWYQQGPGQDPQFLISFYEKMQSDKGSIPDRFSAQQFSDYHSELNMSSLELGDSALYFCASSWGGNTQYFGPGTRLTVL.

The chain carries TRBV21-1 and TRBJ2-5; the tabulated D call, TRBD2, remains unverified against the DNA. TRBV21-1 is tagged as a pseudogene. CDR3 length: 14 residues. The CDR3 DNA is TGTGCCAGCAGAGTTAGCGGGATGATGAAGACCCAGTACTTC. Its translation: CASRVSGMMKTQYF.

This CDR3 is CSLTSGAPETQYF. The CDR3 nucleotides are TGCAGCCTCACGTCGGGGGCCCCGGAGACCCAGTACTTC. The chain links TRBV29-1 to TRBJ2-5; D tentatively reads TRBD1 or TRBD2 (6 bases each). This CDR3 spans 13 amino acids. Trimming removed 8 bases at V and 5 bases at J, with 18 bases between. Germline CDR1 SQVTM, CDR2 ANQGSEA.

CDR3 DNA sequence: TGTGCCAGCAGCCCATCGGGGGGAACCTACGAGCAGTACTTC. Protein sequence: CASSPSGGTYEQYF. This chain joins TRBV11-3 and TRBJ2-7, with 7 bases aligning to TRBD2. The CDR3 is 14 residues long. The V gene's germline CDR1 is SGHNT and CDR2 YENEEA. Trimming cost V 5 bases and J 2 bases; bases outside gene matches: 6.

This chain joins TRBV19 and TRBJ1-1; TRBD1 is a possible D gene (5 bases). Germline V gives CDR1 LNHDA, CDR2 SQIVND (reference sequence). V gave up 10 bases and J gave up 1 base, with 13 bases separating them. The CDR3 has 13 amino acids. CDR3 amino acids: CATQRGRNTEAFF. The CDR3 nucleotides read TGTGCCACACAAAGGGGAAGGAACACTGAAGCTTTCTTT.

The DNA for the CDR3 is TGTGCCAGCAGCTCAACAACCCGGGTAGGGACTGAAGCTTTCTTT. It encodes CASSSTTRVGTEAFF. This chain joins TRBV11-3 and TRBJ1-1; D is uncertain. The V gene lost 4 bases and the J gene lost 5 bases, with 17 bases spanning the gap. Germline CDR1 is SGHNT and CDR2 is YENEEA. The CDR3 runs 15 residues.

The V gene is TRBV6-6, the J gene TRBJ1-5; TRBD1 matches 8 bases. CDR1 is MNHNY and CDR2 is SVGAGI in the germline V gene (reference sequence). The trim removed 6 bases at V and 7 bases at J, leaving 5 bases unmatched. This CDR3 contains 13 residues. CDR3 residues: CASSLTGAQPQHF. For the CDR3, the DNA is TGTGCCAGCAGCTTGACAGGGGCCCAGCCCCAGCATTTT.

The chain uses TRBV5-6 and TRBJ2-1; TRBD2 matches 7 bases. From germline, CDR1 is SGHDT and CDR2 YYEEEE. V shed 6 bases, J shed 4 bases, and the junction held 4 bases outside the gene matches. The CDR3 is made up of 13 amino acids. The CDR3 DNA is TGTGCCAGCAACCAGCGGGGTTACAATGAGCAGTTCTTC. It translates to CASNQRGYNEQFF.

V usage is TRBV5-4 and J usage is TRBJ1-2; no definite D call. The CDR3 is 17 residues long. Germline CDR1 SGHNT, CDR2 YYREEE (reference sequence). V lost 2 bases and J lost 0, with 17 bases in between. DNA of the CDR3: TGTGCCAGCAGCTTACCTACTCGGGATTGGGCTAACTATGGCTACACCTTC. Amino acid sequence: CASSLPTRDWANYGYTF.

The J gene is TRBJ1-1, the V gene TRBV25-1; D might be TRBD1 (5 bases). The germline V and J ends were trimmed by 3 bases and 7 bases, with 12 bases remaining between them. Germline-derived CDR1 and CDR2 are MGHDK and SYGVNS. The CDR3 consists of 13 residues. DNA of the CDR3: TGTGCCAGCAGTGACAGGGTCCGGGGTGAAGCTTTCTTT. As protein: CASSDRVRGEAFF.

In this sample, this clone turned up once. The gene calls are TRBV11-2 and TRBJ2-2; D may be TRBD1 or TRBD2 (5 bases each). With 3 bases removed from V and 5 bases from J, the gap between germline ends came to 10 bases. The CDR3 is made up of 14 amino acids. Germline lookup yields CDR1 SGHAT and CDR2 FQNNGV. CDR3: CASSFPGTTGELFF. The CDR3 nucleotides are TGTGCCAGCAGCTTTCCCGGGACGACCGGGGAGCTGTTTTTT.

J is TRBJ1-5 and V is TRBV7-8, with D unresolved. Germline values: CDR1 SGHVS, CDR2 FQNEAQ. CDR3 length: 16 residues. V lost 3 bases to trimming and J lost 3 bases, with 15 bases between them. The chain's CDR3 is CASSFALDGYNQPQHF. CDR3 bases: TGTGCCAGCAGCTTCGCACTAGACGGATACAATCAGCCCCAGCATTTT.